The rows below give T cell receptor beta chains drawn from one sample of a study of spatial heterogeneity in lung cancer. TCRdb independently ran MiXCR on the 5' RACE reads; one entry per CDR3 protein. Altogether 85,000 to 100,000 distinct CDR3 sequences are present, roughly 12% being singletons, with the ten largest covering about two fifths. This sample comprised PBMCs, obtained at surgery. The receptor set was obtained from a male donor with early-stage non-small cell lung cancer. Each CDR3 is given with its conserved first and last residue. The D gene is left open where the match is weak. Part of the rows lack a size; the others show once, few, many or a class for expanded clones.

D gene	CDR3 length	clone size	V gene	J gene	CDR3 protein	CDR3 DNA
.	14	few	TRBV28	TRBJ1-2	CASSTPGKFDGYTF	TGTGCCAGCAGTACTCCGGGAAAGTTTGATGGCTACACCTTC
.	15	.	TRBV2	TRBJ1-4	CASRSPGTSKRELFF	TGTGCCAGCAGAAGCCCCGGGACGTCAAAACGAGAACTGTTTTTT
.	13	many	TRBV20-1	TRBJ2-6	CSAEGSGANVLTF	TGCAGTGCCGAGGGCTCTGGGGCCAACGTCCTGACTTTC
.	15	many	TRBV5-1	TRBJ2-1	CASSPTGSSYNEQFF	TGCGCCAGCAGCCCGACGGGGAGCTCCTACAATGAGCAGTTCTTC
TRBD2	12	.	TRBV7-2	TRBJ2-7	CASSLLGGVQYF	TGTGCCAGCAGCCTCTTGGGAGGGGTGCAGTACTTC
.	15	.	TRBV28	TRBJ2-7	CASSLISYVSYEQYF	TGTGCCAGCAGTTTAATTTCCTACGTCTCCTACGAGCAGTACTTC
.	13	.	TRBV14	TRBJ1-1	CASSPLRDTEAFF	TGTGCCAGCAGCCCTCTAAGGGATACTGAAGCTTTCTTT
.	14	.	TRBV24-1	TRBJ2-1	CATSDVDRPNEQFF	TGTGCCACCAGTGACGTCGACAGACCCAATGAGCAGTTCTTC
.	15	.	TRBV6-2/TRBV6-3	TRBJ1-2	CASSDRGGSLYGYTF	TGTGCCAGCAGTGATCGAGGGGGTTCCCTCTATGGCTACACCTTC
.	14	.	TRBV20-1	TRBJ2-2	CSAPRAVDTGELFF	TGCAGTGCTCCGAGGGCCGTGGACACCGGGGAGCTGTTTTTT
.	12	.	TRBV6-6	TRBJ2-5	CASNDIQETQYF	TGTGCCAGCAACGACATCCAAGAGACCCAGTACTTC
TRBD1	14	few	TRBV4-2	TRBJ2-7	CASSDRQGSYEQYF	TGTGCCAGCAGCGACAGACAGGGTTCCTACGAGCAGTACTTC
.	16	.	TRBV4-1	TRBJ2-5	CASSQESANGGETQYF	TGCGCCAGCAGCCAAGAGTCGGCAAATGGAGGGGAGACCCAGTACTTC
.	14	many	TRBV7-2	TRBJ2-5	CASSSSLLLETQYF	TGTGCCAGCAGCTCGTCCCTTCTTCTGGAGACCCAGTACTTC
.	16	few	TRBV20-1	TRBJ2-3	CSARDLSRVATDTQYF	TGCAGTGCTAGAGATCTCAGCAGGGTGGCCACAGATACGCAGTATTTT
.	15	few	TRBV5-1	TRBJ1-1	CASRYNGHGKTEAFF	TGCGCCAGCAGATACAACGGACACGGAAAGACTGAAGCTTTCTTT
.	12	many	TRBV2	TRBJ2-1	CASREDNNEQFF	TGTGCCAGCAGAGAGGACAACAATGAGCAGTTCTTC
TRBD1	12	many	TRBV30	TRBJ2-7	CAWGGTGYEQYF	TGTGCCTGGGGGGGGACAGGCTACGAGCAGTACTTC
.	13	few	TRBV5-4	TRBJ2-7	CASSSVSYGEQYF	TGTGCCAGCAGCTCGGTCAGCTACGGCGAGCAGTACTTC
TRBD1	14	hyperexpanded	TRBV2	TRBJ2-5	CASSQGAYEETQYF	TGTGCCAGCAGTCAGGGGGCGTATGAAGAGACCCAGTACTTC
.	15	few	TRBV21-1	TRBJ2-7	CASSPRPETGNEQYF	TGTGCCAGCAGCCCTCGTCCCGAGACCGGTAACGAGCAGTACTTC
.	13	few	TRBV12-3/TRBV12-4	TRBJ2-1	CASSRGPYNEQFF	TGTGCCAGCAGCCGCGGGCCCTACAATGAGCAGTTCTTC
.	14	.	TRBV12-3/TRBV12-4	TRBJ1-2	CASSFLYRASDYTF	TGTGCCAGCAGTTTTTTGTACAGGGCTTCGGACTACACCTTC